This T cell receptor (beta chain) was obtained from a study of blood T cell repertoires in COVID-19. Background on the study: Acute and convalescent COVID-19 specimens originated in the United States, Italy and Spain. Sources were T cells, B-cell-depleted T cells, or PBMCs; the material itself was cDNA or gDNA.

Original analysis: Nucleated cell number was recorded as an estimate derived from reference gene primer amplification. Generated by immunoSEQ multiplex PCR, the TCRdb table keeps only in-frame clones and is missing some. Clone size and the V and J calls come from that table; the DNA yielded D and trimming. The sample has about 260,000 clones, about 86% seen once. Germline V gene sequence: CDR1 PRHDT, CDR2 FYEKMQ (reference sequence). The V and J ends lost 5 bases and 6 bases respectively, with 14 bases between them. The CDR3 covers 15 residues. The sequencing input was peripheral blood. The chain carries TRBV13 and TRBJ1-6, with a weak D call TRBD1 (5 bases). The TCR originated in a man aged 30 to 45 with active or convalescent COVID-19. This CDR3 reads CASSEAGEINSPLHF. The CDR3 DNA reads TGTGCCAGCAGCGAGGCGGGGGAGATTAATTCACCCCTCCACTTT. Filled out from reference TRBV13 and TRBJ1-6, the complete variable domain reads AAGVIQSPRHLIKEKRETATLKCYPIPRHDTVYWYQQGPGQDPQFLISFYEKMQSDKGSIPDRFSAQQFSDYHSELNMSSLELGDSALYFCASSEAGEINSPLHFGNGTRLTVT.